This TCR beta chain was profiled in a study of CD8 T cells in Susac syndrome. The study's findings and limits: In Susac patients, clonal expansion was not detected in CD4+ cells. The study's TCR sequencing and HLA analysis drew on a certain number of individuals. That number was acknowledged as relatively small.

The length of the CDR3 is 12 residues. Losses at the gene ends were 6 bases for V and 9 bases for J; bases not matched to a gene: 5. Of note for this clonotype: Its antigen is undetermined.

As judged by recently defined diagnostic criteria, patients with Susac syndrome had definite or probable disease. Random hexamers were used to reverse transcribe an amount of roughly 0.45 to 1 ug RNA. The CDR3 of TCR beta was amplified by immunoSEQ multiplex PCR across 54 Vbeta and 13 Jbeta. One entry per CDR3 protein results from TCRdb running MiXCR on the immunoSEQ multiplex PCR reads. The table lists 150,000 to 180,000 distinct CDR3 sequences, 85% to 95% of them singletons. This rearrangement joins TRBV12-3 or TRBV12-4 to TRBJ2-1, with TRBD2 matching over 7 bases. Sequences were obtained from CD4+ T cells from PBMCs. The TCR comes from a human donor with Susac syndrome. The CDR3 loop is CASSPTSPEQFF. CDR3 coding DNA: TGTGCCAGCAGCCCGACTAGCCCTGAGCAGTTCTTC.